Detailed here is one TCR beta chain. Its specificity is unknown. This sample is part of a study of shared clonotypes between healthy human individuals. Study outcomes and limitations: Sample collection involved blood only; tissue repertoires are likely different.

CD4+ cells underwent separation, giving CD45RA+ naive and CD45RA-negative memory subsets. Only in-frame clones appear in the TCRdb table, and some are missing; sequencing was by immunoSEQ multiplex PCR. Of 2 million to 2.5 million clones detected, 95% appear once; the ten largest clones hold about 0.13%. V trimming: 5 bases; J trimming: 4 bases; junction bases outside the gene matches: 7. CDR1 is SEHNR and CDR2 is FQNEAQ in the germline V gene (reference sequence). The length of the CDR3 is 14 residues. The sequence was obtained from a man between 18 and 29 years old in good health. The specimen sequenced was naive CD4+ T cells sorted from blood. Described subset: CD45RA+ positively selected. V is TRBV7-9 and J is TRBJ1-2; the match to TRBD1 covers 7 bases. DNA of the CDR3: TGTGCCAGCAGCCACATAGGGACAGTCTATGGCTACACCTTC. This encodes CASSHIGTVYGYTF.